A selection of T cell receptor beta chains follows, all from one sample in a study of T cell repertoires in cytomegalovirus infection. TCRdb itself ran the reads through MiXCR, one entry per CDR3 protein. This repertoire shows 570,000 or so distinct CDR3 sequences, roughly 42% found once; its top ten account for 48%. Their antigens are not known. The source was cultured PBMCs, collected from culture after CMV antigen stimulation. These receptors originate from a human donor in good health (CMV status not recorded). Some clones in this sample may be carry-over from other donors' samples. Each CDR3 is given with its conserved first and last residue. The size field is filled for only some rows; it gives once, few, many or a size class.

>NA|TRBV27
CASTMLGGNQPQHF
>NA|TRBV28
CASSLPAPRDTQYF
>few|TRBV27
CASSRGTWDEQYF
>NA|TRBV5-5
CASSWTVNTGELFF
>NA|TRBV7-6
CASSPSRVGMNTEAFF
>once|TRBV19
CASTYRGMNTEAFF
>NA|TRBV4-1
CASSPLGQGANRNTIYF
>NA|TRBV28
CASFGTNYGYTF
>NA|TRBV6-6
CASSADRGTDEQYF
>once|TRBV20-1
CSASGEGRTYEQYF
>NA|TRBV11-2
CASSLDLGPAHHEQYF
>NA|TRBV27
CASSFIPNYGYTF
>NA|TRBV7-6
CASSSRDTYEQYF
>many|TRBV12-3/TRBV12-4
CASSSGPEAFF
>NA|TRBV7-6
CASSFGLGQHYEQYF
>NA|TRBV6-2/TRBV6-3
CASTTQRDTTETQYF
>few|TRBV19
CASSVGLADNEQFF
>NA|TRBV10-3
CATTTGDEQYF
>many|TRBV7-2
CASSLRGVTDTQYF
>NA|TRBV7-9
CASSSRGQGRPGEQFF
>few|TRBV6-6
CASSYSAWREAAYEQYF
>few|TRBV19
CASSETGTGTYEQYF
>NA|TRBV7-2
CASSPDPGTDTQYF
>NA|TRBV12-3/TRBV12-4
CASSLHQGGAGDTQYF
>NA|TRBV6-5
CASSYSLAGGHTDTQYF
>NA|TRBV7-2
CASSPDPGSTDTQYF
>few|TRBV11-2
CASSHGAGANTGELFF
>few|TRBV7-9
CASSQKAFRVSRVNTEAFF
>NA|TRBV7-6
CASSFPPGGTGELFF
>NA|TRBV6-2/TRBV6-3
CASSSRPAALRGNEQFF
>NA|TRBV6-8
CASSYSKGAEYGYTF
>NA|TRBV5-4
CASSLGAGGEQYF
>few|TRBV7-2
CASSPGRGADTQYF
>few|TRBV28
CASSRLGTDYGYTF
>few|TRBV19
CASSIELGLTNEQFF
>NA|TRBV6-5
CASSSRQGLAYEQYF
>many|TRBV7-2
CASSLGGGDTEAFF
>few|TRBV5-4
CASSLSGGLSPLHF
>NA|TRBV7-4
CASSPWGGFSGNTIYF
>NA|TRBV5-1
CASSGGQWNTEAFF
>NA|TRBV5-3
CASSPRGAGGLDTQYF
>few|TRBV7-2
CASLYGPGSYNEQFF
>NA|TRBV20-1
CSAINTVDTEAFF
>NA|TRBV7-2
CASSLFGGAATGELFF
>NA|TRBV12-3/TRBV12-4
CASSLIGTEQYF
>NA|TRBV12-3/TRBV12-4
CASSLRKQGIGNEQFF
>NA|TRBV27
CASSWSSANEQFF
>NA|TRBV6-1
CASSEPPSEVDEQYF
>NA|TRBV4-3
CASSHPSPTGYDQPQHF
>NA|TRBV10-3
CAISESGTSGRRSGADTQYF
>many|TRBV7-2
CASSPSGRRGYEQYF
>many|TRBV7-2
CASSFRATWGSSPTDTQYF
>NA|TRBV6-2/TRBV6-3
CASSTFQGKVEAFF